This TCR beta chain comes out of a study of CD8+ T cells in alopecia areata. Overall study context: Spontaneous alopecia affected the approximately 6-12-month-old C3H/HeJ graft donors, whose skin was transplanted to roughly 7-11-week-old female C3H/HeJ mice. General study findings and limits: Possibly because of HLA-related factors, TCR sharing was less clear across patients than in mice. An increase in clonality over normal scalp was evident in lesional scalp, especially alopecia totalis/universalis. Normal-skin resident alphabeta T cells also appear among scalp sample sequences.

For this clone: Its antigen is not known. Germline and genes: mouse. The CDR3 end falls 4 residues outside the read, so it is completed with the germline J gene.

Isolated RNA was reverse transcribed into cDNA used as the sequencing template. Clones were read by immunoSEQ multiplex PCR, and TCRdb kept only the in-frame ones, dropping some. The repertoire shows around 290,000 clones, none seen only once; the top ten take 1.2%. The CDR3 is made up of 14 amino acids. After removal of 3 bases from V and 1 base from J, the junction contained 4 bases not matched to a gene. CDR1 GKSSPN and CDR2 SITVG come from the germline V gene. After pooling, cutaneous lymph node cells were sorted with CD4, CD8alpha, NKG2D, NKG2ACE and other markers. The receptor was derived from a C3H/HeJ mouse with alopecia areata. Strain haplotype at MHC: H2-k. J is TRBJ1-1 and V is TRBV31, with 8 bases matching TRBD1. What was sequenced was CD4+ T cells sorted from a lymph node. The sequenced CDR3 bases are TGTGCCTGGAGGCTCACAGGGGGAAACACA. As protein: CAWRLTGGNT. The whole CDR3 sequence reads CAWRLTGGNTEVFF.